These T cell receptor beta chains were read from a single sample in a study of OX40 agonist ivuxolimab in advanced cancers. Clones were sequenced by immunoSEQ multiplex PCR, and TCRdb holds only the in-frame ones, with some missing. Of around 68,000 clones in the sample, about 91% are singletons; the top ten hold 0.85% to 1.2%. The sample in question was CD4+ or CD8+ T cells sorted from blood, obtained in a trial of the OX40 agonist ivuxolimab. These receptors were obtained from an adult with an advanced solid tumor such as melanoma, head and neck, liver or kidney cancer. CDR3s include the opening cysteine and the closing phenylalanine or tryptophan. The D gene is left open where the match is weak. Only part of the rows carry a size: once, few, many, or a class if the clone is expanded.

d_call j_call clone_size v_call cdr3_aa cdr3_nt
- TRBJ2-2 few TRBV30 CAWRGGELFF TGTGCCTGGAGGGGCGGGGAGCTGTTTTTT
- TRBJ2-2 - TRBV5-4 CASSLAGPGELFF TGTGCCAGCAGCTTGGCGGGACCCGGGGAGCTGTTTTTT
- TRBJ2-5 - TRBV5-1 CASSPGNGQETQYF TGCGCCAGCAGCCCCGGGAACGGACAAGAGACCCAGTACTTC
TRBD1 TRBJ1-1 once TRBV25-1 CASRPFGTANTEAFF TGTGCCAGCAGGCCCTTCGGGACAGCGAACACTGAAGCTTTCTTT
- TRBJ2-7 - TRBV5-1 CASSLASGGLPLYEQYF TGCGCCAGCAGCTTGGCCTCTGGAGGACTACCCCTCTACGAGCAGTACTTC
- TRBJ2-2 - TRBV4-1 CASSQVSGGGLVRELFF TGCGCCAGCAGCCAGGTTTCTGGGGGGGGGCTAGTCAGGGAGCTGTTTTTT
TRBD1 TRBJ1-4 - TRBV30 CAWNPGQRNEKLFF TGTGCCTGGAACCCGGGACAGCGTAATGAAAAACTGTTTTTT
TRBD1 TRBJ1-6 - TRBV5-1 CASRTGQGGVSPLHF TGCGCCAGCAGAACGGGACAGGGGGGAGTATCACCCCTCCACTTT
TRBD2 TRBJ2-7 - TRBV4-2 CASSQETSGSSYEQYF TGTGCCAGCAGCCAAGAGACTAGCGGGAGCTCCTACGAGCAGTACTTC
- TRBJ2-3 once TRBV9 CARGGVRTDTQYF TGTGCCCGAGGTGGGGTTCGCACAGATACGCAGTATTTT
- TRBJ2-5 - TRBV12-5 CASGATGRTETQYF TGTGCTAGTGGTGCGACAGGGAGGACGGAGACCCAGTACTTC
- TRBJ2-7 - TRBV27 CASSFAGNTYEQYF TGTGCCAGCAGTTTTGCGGGAAACACCTACGAGCAGTACTTC
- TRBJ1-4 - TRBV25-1 CASSEEGRGNEKLFF TGTGCCAGCAGTGAGGAGGGTAGGGGTAATGAAAAACTGTTTTTT
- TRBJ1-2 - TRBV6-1 CASSEVGREDYGYTF TGTGCCAGCAGTGAAGTCGGCAGGGAGGACTATGGCTACACCTTC
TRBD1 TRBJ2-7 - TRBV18 CASSPITGESGYEQYF TGTGCCAGCTCGCCAATCACAGGGGAATCCGGCTACGAGCAGTACTTC
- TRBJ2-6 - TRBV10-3 CASQNPGLSGANVLTF TGTGCCAGCCAAAACCCGGGGCTCTCTGGGGCCAACGTCCTGACTTTC
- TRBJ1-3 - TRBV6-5 CASSYSLSSGNTIYF TGTGCCAGCAGTTACTCGTTGAGCTCTGGAAACACCATATATTTT
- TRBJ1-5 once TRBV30 CAWSVNRNQPQHF TGTGCCTGGAGTGTCAACCGCAATCAGCCCCAGCATTTT
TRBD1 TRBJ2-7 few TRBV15 CATSRAGTGGIEQYF TGTGCCACCAGCAGAGCTGGGACAGGGGGTATCGAGCAGTACTTC
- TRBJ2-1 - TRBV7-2 CASSLANEQFF TGTGCCAGCAGCTTGGCCAATGAGCAGTTCTTC
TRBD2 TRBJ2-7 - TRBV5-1 CASSFSGGTYEQYF TGCGCCAGCAGCTTTAGCGGGGGAACCTACGAGCAGTACTTC
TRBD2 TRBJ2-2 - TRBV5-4 CASSPLSGRGTGELFF TGTGCCAGCTCCCCCCTTAGCGGGAGGGGTACCGGGGAGCTGTTTTTT
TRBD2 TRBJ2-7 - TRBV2 CASTEVAGDLYEQYF TGTGCCAGCACCGAGGTGGCGGGAGATCTCTACGAGCAGTACTTC
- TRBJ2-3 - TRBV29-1 CSVGVTDTQYF TGCAGCGTTGGAGTCACAGATACGCAGTATTTT
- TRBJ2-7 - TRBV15 CATSRTEASDNSYEQYF TGTGCCACCAGCAGAACAGAAGCGTCGGACAATTCCTACGAGCAGTACTTC
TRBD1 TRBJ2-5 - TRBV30 CAWSGQAQETQYF TGTGCCTGGTCGGGACAGGCACAAGAGACCCAGTACTTC
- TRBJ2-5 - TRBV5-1 CASSLSGKNQETQYF TGCGCCAGCAGCTTATCGGGGAAGAACCAAGAGACCCAGTACTTC
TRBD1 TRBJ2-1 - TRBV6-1 CASSRDRSSYNEQFF TGTGCCAGCAGTCGGGACAGGAGCTCCTACAATGAGCAGTTCTTC
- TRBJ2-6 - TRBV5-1 CASSLAGQGSTGANVLTF TGCGCCAGCAGCTTGGCCGGGCAGGGCAGTACTGGGGCCAACGTCCTGACTTTC
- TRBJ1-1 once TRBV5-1 CASSPRSGKGEAFF TGCGCCAGCAGCCCAAGATCCGGGAAAGGTGAAGCTTTCTTT
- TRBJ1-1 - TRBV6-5 CASSLKGVEAFF TGTGCCAGCAGCCTAAAGGGAGTTGAAGCTTTCTTT
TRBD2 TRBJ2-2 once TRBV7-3 CATRAGGLTGELFF TGTGCCACCCGGGCGGGAGGGCTCACCGGGGAGCTGTTTTTT
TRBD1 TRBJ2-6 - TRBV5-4 CASSFWDRGFGANVLTF TGTGCCAGCAGCTTCTGGGACAGGGGATTTGGGGCCAACGTCCTGACTTTC
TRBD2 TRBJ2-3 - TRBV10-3 CAISRGDSTDTQYF TGTGCCATCAGTCGGGGGGACAGCACAGATACGCAGTATTTT
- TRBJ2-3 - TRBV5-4 CASSLTGTGTDTQYF TGTGCCAGCAGCTTGACAGGGACGGGGACAGATACGCAGTATTTT
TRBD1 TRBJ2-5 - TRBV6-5 CASSGSQGEAQYF TGTGCCAGCAGTGGATCACAGGGGGAGGCCCAGTACTTC
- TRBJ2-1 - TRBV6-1 CASKPSASYNEQFF TGTGCCAGCAAACCTAGCGCGAGCTACAATGAGCAGTTCTTC
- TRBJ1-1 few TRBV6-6 CASSWGRGAAEAFF TGTGCCAGCAGTTGGGGCCGGGGGGCCGCTGAAGCTTTCTTT
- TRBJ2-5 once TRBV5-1 CASSLARGAEETQYF TGCGCCAGCAGCTTGGCCCGGGGGGCGGAAGAGACCCAGTACTTC
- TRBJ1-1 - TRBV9 CASSYNTQSPQAFF TGTGCCAGCAGCTATAATACCCAATCCCCTCAAGCCTTCTTT
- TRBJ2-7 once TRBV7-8 CASRETKRDEQYF TGTGCCAGCAGAGAGACCAAGAGGGACGAGCAGTACTTC
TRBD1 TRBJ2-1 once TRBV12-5 CASGLQGALNEQFF TGTGCTAGTGGTTTGCAGGGGGCATTGAATGAGCAGTTCTTC
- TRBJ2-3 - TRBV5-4 CASSFRTDTQYF TGTGCCAGCAGCTTTAGGACAGATACGCAGTATTTT
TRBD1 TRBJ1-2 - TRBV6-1 CASITDRANYGYTF TGTGCCAGCATTACGGACAGGGCTAACTATGGCTACACCTTC
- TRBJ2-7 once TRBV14 CASSQVVPYEQYF TGTGCCAGCAGCCAAGTTGTTCCCTACGAGCAGTACTTC
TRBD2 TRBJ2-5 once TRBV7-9 CASSFASGGLETQYF TGTGCCAGCAGCTTTGCTAGCGGGGGTTTAGAGACCCAGTACTTC
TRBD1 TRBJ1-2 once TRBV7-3 CASSSGGLSGYTF TGTGCCAGCAGCTCAGGGGGCTTGAGCGGCTACACCTTC
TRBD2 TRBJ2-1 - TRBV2 CASIIPSGGGGNEQFF TGTGCCAGTATAATTCCTAGCGGGGGAGGAGGGAATGAGCAGTTCTTC
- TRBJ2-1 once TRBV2 CASTSGPNEQFF TGTGCCAGCACGAGCGGGCCCAATGAGCAGTTCTTC
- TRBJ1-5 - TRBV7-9 CASSLSSGEGQPQHF TGTGCCAGCAGCTTAAGTTCTGGGGAAGGCCAGCCCCAGCATTTT
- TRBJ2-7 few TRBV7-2 CASSLGPSNEQYF TGTGCCAGCAGCTTAGGACCTTCCAACGAGCAGTACTTC
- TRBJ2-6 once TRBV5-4 CASSLAGANVLTF TGTGCCAGCAGCTTGGCAGGGGCCAACGTCCTGACTTTC
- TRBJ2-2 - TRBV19 CASSIGGELFF TGTGCCAGTAGTATTGGCGGGGAGCTGTTTTTT
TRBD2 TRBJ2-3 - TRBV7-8 CASSPRTSGSTDTQYF TGTGCCAGCAGCCCTAGGACTAGCGGGAGTACAGATACGCAGTATTTT
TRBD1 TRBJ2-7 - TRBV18 CASSPGQVETYEQYF TGTGCCAGCTCACCGGGACAGGTAGAAACCTACGAGCAGTACTTC
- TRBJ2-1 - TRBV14 CASSSQGYEQFF TGTGCCAGCAGCTCCCAGGGCTATGAGCAGTTCTTC
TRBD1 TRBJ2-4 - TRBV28 CASSFTGGKNIQYF TGTGCCAGCAGTTTTACAGGGGGCAAAAACATTCAGTACTTC
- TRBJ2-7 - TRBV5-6 CASSRRYEQYF TGTGCCAGCAGCCGGCGTTACGAGCAGTACTTC